This T cell receptor beta chain was sequenced during a study of T cell repertoires in cytomegalovirus infection. Study background: The public TCR beta signatures pointed to both CMV infection and matching HLA type.

This clonotype was seen at least ten times. Its target is unknown. Study results and caveats: CMV carriers having the relevant HLA were flagged by cumulative public TCR beta family frequency.

In TCRdb, the reads were re-called with MiXCR into one record per CDR3 protein. Here the sample spans just under 300,000 distinct CDR3 sequences, approximately 10% being singletons. Trimming removed 3 bases at V and 7 bases at J, with 13 bases between. Germline CDR1 DFQATT, CDR2 SNEGSKA (reference sequence). The CDR3 spans 13 residues. The chain links TRBV20-1 to TRBJ2-1; TRBD1 or TRBD2 may be the D gene (6 bases each). This receptor was taken from a human donor in good health (CMV status not recorded). Some clones in this sample may be carry-over from other donors' samples. Sequenced: PBMCs. Here the CDR3 reads CSARGTGRNEQFF. The CDR3 nucleotides are TGCAGTGCTAGGGGAACAGGGAGGAATGAGCAGTTCTTC.